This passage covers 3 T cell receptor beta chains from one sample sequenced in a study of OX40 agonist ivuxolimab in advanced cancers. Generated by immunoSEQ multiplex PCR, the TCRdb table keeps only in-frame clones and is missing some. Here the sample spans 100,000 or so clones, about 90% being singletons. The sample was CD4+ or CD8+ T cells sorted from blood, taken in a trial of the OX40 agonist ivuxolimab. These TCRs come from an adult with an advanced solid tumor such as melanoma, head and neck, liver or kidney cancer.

This CDR3 is CAWSVLATSTGELFF. For the CDR3, the DNA is TGTGCCTGGAGTGTACTCGCGACTAGTACCGGGGAGCTGTTTTTT. This chain links TRBV30 with TRBJ2-2, with a tentative D call TRBD2 (6 bases). Trimming removed 0 bases at V and 5 bases at J, with 13 bases between. CDR1 GTSNPN and CDR2 SVGIG come from the germline V gene (reference sequence). The CDR3 consists of 15 residues.

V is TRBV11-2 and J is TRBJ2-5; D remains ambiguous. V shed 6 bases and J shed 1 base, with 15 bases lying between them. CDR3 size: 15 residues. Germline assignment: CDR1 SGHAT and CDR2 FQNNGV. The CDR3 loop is CASRKEVSAQETQYF. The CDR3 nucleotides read TGTGCCAGCAGAAAAGAGGTGTCAGCCCAAGAGACCCAGTACTTC.

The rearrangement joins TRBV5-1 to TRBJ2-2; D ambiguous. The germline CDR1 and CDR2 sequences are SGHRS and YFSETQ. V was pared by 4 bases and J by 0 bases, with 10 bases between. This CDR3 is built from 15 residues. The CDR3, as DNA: TGCGCCAGCAGCCCCGGCGGAACGAACACCGGGGAGCTGTTTTTT. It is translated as CASSPGGTNTGELFF.